This T cell receptor (beta chain) was documented in a study of blood T cell repertoires in COVID-19. Study-wide background: There were acute and convalescent COVID-19 samples, and they came from the United States, Italy and Spain.

The table came from immunoSEQ multiplex PCR; TCRdb's copy has only in-frame clones and leaves some out. The table lists about 120,000 clones, 85% of them singletons, with 6.6% in the top ten. The germline V and J ends were trimmed by 0 bases and 4 bases, with 16 bases remaining between them. Germline values: CDR1 SGHAT, CDR2 FQNNGV. The CDR3 consists of 17 residues. V and J are TRBV11-2 and TRBJ2-1; a possible D gene is TRBD1 (7 bases). The sequence was collected from an elderly man with active or convalescent COVID-19. The specimen sequenced was peripheral blood. CDR3 region: CASSLDPRGATYNEQFF. The CDR3 region has the DNA TGTGCCAGCAGCTTAGATCCCAGGGGGGCGACATACAATGAGCAGTTCTTC. The variable domain in full, with the rest retrieved from reference TRBV11-2 and TRBJ2-1, is EAGVAQSPRYKIIEKRQSVAFWCNPISGHATLYWYQQILGQGPKLLIQFQNNGVVDDSQLPKDRFSAERLKGVDSTLKIQPAKLEDSAVYLCASSLDPRGATYNEQFFGPGTRLTVL.